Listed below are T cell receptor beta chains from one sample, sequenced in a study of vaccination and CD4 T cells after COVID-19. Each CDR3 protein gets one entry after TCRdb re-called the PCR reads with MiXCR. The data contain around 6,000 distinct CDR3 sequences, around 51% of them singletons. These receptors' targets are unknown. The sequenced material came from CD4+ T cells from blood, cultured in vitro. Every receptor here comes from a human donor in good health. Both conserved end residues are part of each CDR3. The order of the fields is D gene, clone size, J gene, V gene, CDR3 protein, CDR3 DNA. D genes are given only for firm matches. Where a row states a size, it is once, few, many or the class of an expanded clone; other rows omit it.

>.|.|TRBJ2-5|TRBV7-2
CASSLMFETQYF
TGTGCCAGCAGCTTGATGTTCGAGACCCAGTACTTC
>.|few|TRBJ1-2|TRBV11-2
CASSLTAGTTNYGYTF
TGTGCCAGCAGTCTCACGGCCGGGACAACTAACTATGGCTACACCTTC
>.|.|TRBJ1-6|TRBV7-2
CASSLYTYSPLHF
TGTGCCAGCAGCTTATACACTTATTCACCCCTCCACTTT
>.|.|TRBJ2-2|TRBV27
CASKWRAANTGELFF
TGTGCCAGCAAGTGGCGGGCGGCGAACACCGGGGAGCTGTTTTTT
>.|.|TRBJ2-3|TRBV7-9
CASSFGSTDTQYF
TGTGCCAGCAGCTTTGGTAGCACAGATACGCAGTATTTT
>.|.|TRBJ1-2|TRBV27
CASRSPLGGFNYGYTF
TGTGCCAGCAGGTCCCCCCTGGGGGGTTTTAACTATGGCTACACCTTC
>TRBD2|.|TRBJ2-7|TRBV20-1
CSARDSRLAGVSDLLYF
TGCAGTGCTAGAGATAGTAGGCTAGCGGGAGTCTCGGATTTACTATACTTC
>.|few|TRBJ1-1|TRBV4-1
CASSQGRREWNTEAFF
TGCGCCAGCAGCCAAGGTAGGAGGGAATGGAACACTGAAGCTTTCTTT
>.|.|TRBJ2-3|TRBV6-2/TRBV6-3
CASNLLPPGTVSTDTQYF
TGTGCCAGCAATCTATTACCCCCTGGGACGGTGAGCACAGATACGCAGTATTTT
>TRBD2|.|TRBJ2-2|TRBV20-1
CSARRVSGGENTGELFF
TGCAGTGCTAGAAGGGTTTCGGGAGGGGAGAACACCGGGGAGCTGTTTTTT
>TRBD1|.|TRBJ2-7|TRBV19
CASSMFRGSPYEQYF
TGTGCCAGTAGTATGTTCAGGGGGTCCCCCTACGAGCAGTACTTC
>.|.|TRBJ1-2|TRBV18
CASSYRPEESDGYTF
TGTGCCAGCTCATATCGTCCAGAAGAGAGTGATGGCTACACCTTC
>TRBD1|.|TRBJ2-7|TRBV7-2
CASSLGGDSYEQYF
TGTGCCAGCAGCTTAGGAGGGGACAGTTACGAGCAGTACTTC
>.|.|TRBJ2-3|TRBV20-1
CSAPVGQGDTQYF
TGCAGTGCTCCCGTCGGGCAGGGCGATACGCAGTATTTT
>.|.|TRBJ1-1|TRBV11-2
CASSLRGAWTEAFF
TGTGCCAGCAGCTTAAGAGGGGCATGGACTGAAGCTTTCTTT
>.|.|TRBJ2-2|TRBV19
CASRPAGIVNTGELFF
TGTGCCAGTAGACCGGCCGGGATCGTGAACACCGGGGAGCTGTTTTTT
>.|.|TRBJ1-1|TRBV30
CAGRQYRVGTEAFF
TGTGCCGGCCGACAGTACAGGGTAGGGACTGAAGCTTTCTTT
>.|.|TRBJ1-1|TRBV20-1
CSARRTENEAFF
TGCAGTGCTAGACGGACAGAAAATGAAGCTTTCTTT
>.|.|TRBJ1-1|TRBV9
CASSVGGLPNTEAFF
TGTGCCAGCAGCGTAGGTGGACTGCCAAACACTGAAGCTTTCTTT
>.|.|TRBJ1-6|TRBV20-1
CSARDMGGANSPLHF
TGCAGTGCTAGAGATATGGGGGGGGCGAATTCACCCCTCCACTTT
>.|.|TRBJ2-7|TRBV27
CASSLGWPYEQYF
TGTGCCAGCAGCCTAGGGTGGCCCTACGAGCAGTACTTC
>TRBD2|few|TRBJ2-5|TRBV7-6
CASSSRLAGNQETQYF
TGTGCCAGCAGCTCCCGACTAGCGGGGAACCAAGAGACCCAGTACTTC
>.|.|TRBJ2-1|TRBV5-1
CASSAGQPYNEQFF
TGCGCCAGCAGCGCGGGACAGCCCTACAATGAGCAGTTCTTC
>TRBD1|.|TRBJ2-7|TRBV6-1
CASSLNIGTGGVGQYF
TGTGCCAGCAGTCTCAATATCGGGACAGGGGGCGTGGGGCAGTACTTC
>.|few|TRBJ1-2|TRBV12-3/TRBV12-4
CASSFGRVDGYTF
TGTGCCAGCAGTTTTGGCAGGGTGGATGGCTACACCTTC